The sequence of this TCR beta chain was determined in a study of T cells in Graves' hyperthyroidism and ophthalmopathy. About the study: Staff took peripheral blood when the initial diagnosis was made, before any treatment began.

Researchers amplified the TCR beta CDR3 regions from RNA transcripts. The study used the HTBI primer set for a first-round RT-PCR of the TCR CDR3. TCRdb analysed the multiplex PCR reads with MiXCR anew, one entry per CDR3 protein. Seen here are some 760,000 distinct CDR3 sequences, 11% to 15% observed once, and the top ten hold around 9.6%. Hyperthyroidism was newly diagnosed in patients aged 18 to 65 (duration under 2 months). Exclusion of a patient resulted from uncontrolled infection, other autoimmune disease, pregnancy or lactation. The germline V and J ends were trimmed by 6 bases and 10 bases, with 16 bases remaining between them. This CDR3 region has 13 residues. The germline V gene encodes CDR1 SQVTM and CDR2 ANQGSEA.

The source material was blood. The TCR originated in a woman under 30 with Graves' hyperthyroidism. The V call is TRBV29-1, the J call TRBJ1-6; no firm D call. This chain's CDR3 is CSVAAGKGSPLHF. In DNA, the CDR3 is TGCAGCGTGGCGGCGGGAAAGGGCTCACCCCTCCACTTT. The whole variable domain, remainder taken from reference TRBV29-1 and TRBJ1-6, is SAVISQKPSRDICQRGTSLTIQCQVDSQVTMMFWYRQQPGQSLTLIATANQGSEATYESGFVIDKFPISRPNLTFSTLTVSNMSPEDSSIYLCSVAAGKGSPLHFGNGTRLTVT.